Below are 8 T cell receptor beta chains sequenced from a single sample in a study of persistence of HIV-infected CD4 T cells. These receptors' antigens are unknown. Stimulation used 10 ug/mL lysate from CMV-infected fibroblasts. CD40L-negative CD69-negative CD45RO-high memory CD4+ T cells were sorted as populations depleted of antigen-responding cells. Sequencing used immunoSEQ version 4 in survey mode. Repertoires were generated with immunoSEQ multiplex PCR, while TCRdb's copy carries only in-frame clones and drops some. The sample carries some 30,000 clones, 82% recorded once. Specimen: CD4+ T cells sorted from PBMCs after approximately 20-hour stimulation, collected from a patient who received antiretroviral therapy. Receptors were obtained from an adult woman with HIV who was CMV-seropositive.

The chain couples TRBV6-1 to TRBJ1-5; unclear D gene. CDR1 and CDR2 from the germline V gene are MNHNS and SASEGT. V was shortened by 3 bases and J by 4 bases, with 4 bases between the two germline ends. The CDR3 contains 12 residues. CDR3: CASSDRNQPQHF. The CDR3 DNA follows: TGTGCCAGCAGTGACAGAAATCAGCCCCAGCATTTT.

The chain has TRBV5-1 and TRBJ2-4, with 8 bases that match TRBD1. The CDR3 runs to 14 residues. CDR1 and CDR2 from the germline V gene are SGHRS and YFSETQ. V trimming: 2 bases; J trimming: 6 bases; junction bases outside the gene matches: 4. DNA of the CDR3: TGCGCCAGCAGCTTACCAGGGGGCGGAAACATTCAGTACTTC. It translates to CASSLPGGGNIQYF.

This clone occurred a few times. The V gene is TRBV7-2, the J gene TRBJ1-6; TRBD1 matches 9 bases. The CDR3 has 15 amino acids. Germline V gene sequence: CDR1 SGHTA, CDR2 FQGNSA. Unmatched junction bases numbered 6, after V lost 2 bases and J lost 10 bases. The CDR3 protein is CASSLYRGRESPLHF. Written as DNA, the CDR3 is TGTGCCAGCAGCTTATACAGGGGGCGCGAGTCACCCCTCCACTTT.

The gene calls are TRBV18 and TRBJ1-3, with D perhaps matching TRBD1 (6 bases). Trimming removed 3 bases at V and 0 bases at J, with 12 bases between. The CDR3 covers 16 residues. Germline CDR1 and CDR2: KGHSH and LQKENI. The CDR3 DNA reads TGTGCCAGCTCACCGTCCACAGGGTACTCTGGAAACACCATATATTTT. Its protein is CASSPSTGYSGNTIYF.

This sequence joins TRBV5-1 and TRBJ2-3; TRBD1 might be the D (6 bases). Germline loops: CDR1 SGHRS, CDR2 YFSETQ. The CDR3 spans 14 residues. With 2 bases removed from V and 4 bases from J, the gap between germline ends came to 11 bases. CDR3 in DNA: TGCGCCAGCAGCTTCACAGGGAGCCCAGATACGCAGTATTTT. This codes for CASSFTGSPDTQYF. Full variable domain (missing parts from reference TRBV5-1 and TRBJ2-3): KAGVTQTPRYLIKTRGQQVTLSCSPISGHRSVSWYQQTPGQGLQFLFEYFSETQRNKGNFPGRFSGRQFSNSRSEMNVSTLELGDSALYLCASSFTGSPDTQYFGPGTRLTVL.

The genes are TRBV7-2 and TRBJ2-1; possible D gene TRBD2, 6 bases. Per the germline V gene, CDR1 is SGHTA and CDR2 is FQGNSA. CDR3 length: 16 amino acids. The V end was cut by 5 bases, the J end by 1 base, with 15 bases between. The CDR3 reads CASSPTGSTSYNEQFF. CDR3 DNA sequence: TGTGCCAGCAGCCCCACCGGGAGTACGTCCTACAATGAGCAGTTCTTC.

V gene TRBV19 combines with J gene TRBJ1-4, with no clear D. The ends were cut back, 9 bases at V and 5 bases at J, with 13 bases in the middle. Germline loops: CDR1 LNHDA, CDR2 SQIVND (reference sequence). CDR3 length equals 13 residues. The CDR3 here is CASMGAANEKLFF. CDR3 nucleotides: TGTGCCAGCATGGGAGCAGCGAATGAAAAACTGTTTTTT.

V usage is TRBV3-1 (or the pseudogene TRBV3-2) and J usage is TRBJ1-5; D may be TRBD1 (6 bases). Trimming cost V 4 bases and J 4 bases, with 11 bases left between them. From germline, CDR1 is LGHDT and CDR2 YNNKEL (reference sequence). The CDR3 contains 14 residues. For the CDR3, the DNA is TGTGCCAGCAGCCCTCGGACAGCAAATCAGCCCCAGCATTTT. Residues: CASSPRTANQPQHF.